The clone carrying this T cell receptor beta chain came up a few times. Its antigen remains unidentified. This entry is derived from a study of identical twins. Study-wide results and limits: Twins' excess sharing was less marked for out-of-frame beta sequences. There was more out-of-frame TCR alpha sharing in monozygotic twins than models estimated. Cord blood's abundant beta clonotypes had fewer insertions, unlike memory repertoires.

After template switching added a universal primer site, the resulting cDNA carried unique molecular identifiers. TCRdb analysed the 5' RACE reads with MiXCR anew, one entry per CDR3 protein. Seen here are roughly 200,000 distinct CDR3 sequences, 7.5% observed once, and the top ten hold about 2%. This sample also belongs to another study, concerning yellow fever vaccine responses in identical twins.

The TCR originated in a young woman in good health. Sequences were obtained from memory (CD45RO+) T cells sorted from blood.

The CDR3 protein is CASSQAGSVNTEAFF. CDR3 nucleotides: TGTGCCAGCAGCCAAGCAGGGAGTGTGAACACTGAAGCTTTCTTT. The chain is built from TRBV9 and TRBJ1-1; weak D call: TRBD1 (5 bases). V gave up 4 bases and J gave up 0 bases, with 13 bases separating them. CDR3 length: 15 amino acids. Germline CDR1 reads SGDLS; CDR2 reads YYNGEE. The complete variable domain, with remaining parts taken from reference TRBV9 and TRBJ1-1, reads DSGVTQTPKHLITATGQRVTLRCSPRSGDLSVYWYQQSLDQGLQFLIQYYNGEERAKGNILERFSAQQFPDLHSELNLSSLELGDSALYFCASSQAGSVNTEAFFGQGTRLTVV.